This record looks at one T cell receptor beta chain sequence and its context. Its specificity is unknown. The record originates from a study of OX40 agonist ivuxolimab in advanced cancers. The overall study: Hepatocellular carcinoma, melanoma, renal cell or head and neck cancer affected the dose-escalation patients. It was permissible to have had prior anti-PD-1, anti-PD-L1 or anti-CTLA-4 therapy, and approximately 40% had some.

Repertoires were generated with immunoSEQ multiplex PCR, while TCRdb's copy carries only in-frame clones and drops some. The table has approximately 60,000 clones, over 85% seen once. Study results and caveats: Among the lowest levels of clonal expansion were found in partial responders at 0.1-3.0 mg/kg.

Exclusion applied to patients with autoimmune disease history or systemic immunosuppression. Germline assignment: CDR1 MDHEN and CDR2 SYDVKM. The CDR3 is made up of 16 amino acids. After removal of 6 bases from V and 2 bases from J, the junction contained 13 bases not matched to a gene. The rearrangement links TRBV28 to TRBJ2-7; 7 bases agree with TRBD1. This receptor was obtained from an adult with an advanced solid tumor such as melanoma, head and neck, liver or kidney cancer. The sample was CD4+ or CD8+ T cells sorted from blood, taken in a trial of the OX40 agonist ivuxolimab. CDR3 sequence: CASSPPDRDGTYEQYF. As DNA, the CDR3 is TGTGCCAGCAGCCCTCCCGACAGGGATGGGACCTACGAGCAGTACTTC. Looking up the rest from reference TRBV28 and TRBJ2-7 gives the full variable domain: DVKVTQSSRYLVKRTGEKVFLECVQDMDHENMFWYRQDPGLGLRLIYFSYDVKMKEKGDIPEGYSVSREKKERFSLILESASTNQTSMYLCASSPPDRDGTYEQYFGPGTRLTVT.